Only one count was recorded for the clone carrying this T cell receptor (beta chain). TCRdb keeps only in-frame clones here, not all; method: immunoSEQ multiplex PCR. The sample contains around 130,000 clones, more than 85% of which appear only once. The data were obtained in a study of blood T cell repertoires in COVID-19. Study summary: PBMCs, B-cell-depleted T cells, or T cells provided the cDNA or gDNA that made up the material.

Germline CDR1 SGDLS, CDR2 YYNGEE. This CDR3 spans 15 amino acids. Trimming took 0 bases from V and 2 from J, leaving 11 bases between them. V is TRBV9 and J is TRBJ1-1; D may be TRBD1 (5 bases). The receptor comes from a man between 50 and 59 years old with active or convalescent COVID-19. The specimen was peripheral blood. CDR3 sequence (DNA): TGTGCCAGCAGCGTAGGGGCAGGGCCAAACACTGAAGCTTTCTTT. Translation: CASSVGAGPNTEAFF.